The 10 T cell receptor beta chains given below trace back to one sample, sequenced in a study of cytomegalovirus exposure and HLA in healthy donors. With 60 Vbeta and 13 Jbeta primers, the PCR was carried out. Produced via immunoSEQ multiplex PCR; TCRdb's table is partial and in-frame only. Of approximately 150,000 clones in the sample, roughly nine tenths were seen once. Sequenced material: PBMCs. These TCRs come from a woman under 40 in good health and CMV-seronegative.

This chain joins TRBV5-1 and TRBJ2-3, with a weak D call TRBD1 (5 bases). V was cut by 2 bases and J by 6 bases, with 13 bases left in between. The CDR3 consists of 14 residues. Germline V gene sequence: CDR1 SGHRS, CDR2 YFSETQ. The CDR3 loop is CASSLGQGWDTQYF. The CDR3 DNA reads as TGCGCCAGCAGCTTAGGGCAGGGATGGGATACGCAGTATTTT.

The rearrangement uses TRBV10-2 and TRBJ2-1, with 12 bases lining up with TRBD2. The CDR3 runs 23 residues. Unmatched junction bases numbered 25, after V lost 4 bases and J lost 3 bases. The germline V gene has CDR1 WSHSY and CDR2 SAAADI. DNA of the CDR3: TGCGCCAGCAGTGTACAGACCGGGCAACGACTAGCGGGAGAAGCGGGCTTCTACAATGAGCAGTTCTTC. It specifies CASSVQTGQRLAGEAGFYNEQFF.

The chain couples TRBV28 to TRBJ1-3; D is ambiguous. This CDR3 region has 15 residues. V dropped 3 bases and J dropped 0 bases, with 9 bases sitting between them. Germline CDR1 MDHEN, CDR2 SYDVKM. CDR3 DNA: TGTGCCAGCAGTTTTCCGCGGCCCTCTGGAAACACCATATATTTT. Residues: CASSFPRPSGNTIYF.

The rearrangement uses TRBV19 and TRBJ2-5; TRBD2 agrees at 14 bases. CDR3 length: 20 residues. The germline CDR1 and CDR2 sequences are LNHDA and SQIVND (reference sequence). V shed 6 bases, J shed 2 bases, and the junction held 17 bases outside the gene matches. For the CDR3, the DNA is TGTGCCAGTAGCACCCGGACTAGCGGGAGGTGGGCCAGGGCTCAAGAGACCCAGTACTTC. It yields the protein CASSTRTSGRWARAQETQYF.

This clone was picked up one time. CDR3 nucleotides: TGCGCCAGCAGCCAAGATAGGGGGACTAGCGGGGGCTACACAGATACGCAGTATTTT. It yields the protein CASSQDRGTSGGYTDTQYF. The chain links TRBV4-1 to TRBJ2-3; 14 positions agree with TRBD2. In germline, CDR1 is MGHRA, CDR2 YSYEKL. V lost 0 bases and J lost 2; bases outside the gene matches: 7. The CDR3 has 19 amino acids.

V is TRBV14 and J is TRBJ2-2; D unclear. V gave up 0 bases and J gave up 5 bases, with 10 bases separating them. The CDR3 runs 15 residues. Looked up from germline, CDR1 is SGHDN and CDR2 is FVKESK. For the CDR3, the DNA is TGTGCCAGCAGCCAAGATCTCATAGCAACCGGGGAGCTGTTTTTT. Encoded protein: CASSQDLIATGELFF.

In DNA form, the CDR3 reads TGTGCCAGCAGGCCAAGACAGGGACCTAACTATGGCTACACCTTC. It specifies CASRPRQGPNYGYTF. The V call is TRBV2, the J call TRBJ1-2; TRBD1 agrees at 7 bases. Germline CDR1 is SNHLY and CDR2 is FYNNEI. The V segment lost 6 bases and the J segment 0 bases; nucleotides outside the gene matches: 7. The CDR3 sequence is 15 residues long.

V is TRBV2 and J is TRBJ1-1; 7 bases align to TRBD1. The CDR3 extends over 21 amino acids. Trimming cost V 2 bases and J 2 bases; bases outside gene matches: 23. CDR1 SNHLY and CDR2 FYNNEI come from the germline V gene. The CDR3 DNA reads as TGTGCCAGCAGTGAAACCACAATCGTCCCTCACAGGGGAGAGAGTAACACTGAAGCTTTCTTT. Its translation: CASSETTIVPHRGESNTEAFF.

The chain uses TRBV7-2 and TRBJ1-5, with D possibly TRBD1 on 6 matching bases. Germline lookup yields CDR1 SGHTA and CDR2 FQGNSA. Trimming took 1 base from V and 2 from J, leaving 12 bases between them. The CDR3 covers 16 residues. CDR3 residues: CASSLEAGVGNQPQHF. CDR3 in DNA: TGTGCCAGCAGCTTAGAGGCAGGGGTTGGCAATCAGCCCCAGCATTTT.

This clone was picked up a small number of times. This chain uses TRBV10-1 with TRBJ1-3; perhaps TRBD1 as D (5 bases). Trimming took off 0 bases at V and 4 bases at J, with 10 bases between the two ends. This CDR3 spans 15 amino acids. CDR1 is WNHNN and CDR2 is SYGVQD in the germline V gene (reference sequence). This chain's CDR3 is CASSESAGDGNTIYF. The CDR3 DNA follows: TGCGCCAGCAGTGAGTCGGCGGGGGACGGAAACACCATATATTTT.